The clone carrying this T cell receptor beta chain was seen ten or more times. CDR1 is MNHNY, CDR2 SVGAGI, per germline (reference sequence). With V trimmed by 4 bases and J by 4 bases, 3 bases remained unmatched. The CDR3 has 16 amino acids. Authors' processing steps: Between 23,224 and 690,600 TCRs appeared in each sample, and the median stood at 95,638. TCRdb analysed the RACE reads with MiXCR anew, one entry per CDR3 protein. TCRdb, not the original authors, processed these V and J calls. The data show 300,000 to 450,000 distinct CDR3 sequences, more than 4.5% seen once. The sample's time point: patch test 1, 2 weeks after DPC sensitization. Treatment here: therapeutic diphenylcyclopropenone sensitization with weekly scalp DPC. The data originate from a study of human T cells and chemical hapten exposure.

The starting material was whole blood, obtained in connection with sensitization to the hapten diphenylcyclopropenone (DPC). The rearrangement links TRBV6-6 to TRBJ2-1, with 14 bases that match TRBD2. This clonotype was sampled from a woman aged 45-60 years with alopecia areata. Some clones in this sample may be carry-over from other donors' samples. The CDR3: CASSSRTSGRYNEQFF. As DNA, the CDR3 is TGTGCCAGCAGTTCCCGGACTAGCGGGAGGTACAATGAGCAGTTCTTC.